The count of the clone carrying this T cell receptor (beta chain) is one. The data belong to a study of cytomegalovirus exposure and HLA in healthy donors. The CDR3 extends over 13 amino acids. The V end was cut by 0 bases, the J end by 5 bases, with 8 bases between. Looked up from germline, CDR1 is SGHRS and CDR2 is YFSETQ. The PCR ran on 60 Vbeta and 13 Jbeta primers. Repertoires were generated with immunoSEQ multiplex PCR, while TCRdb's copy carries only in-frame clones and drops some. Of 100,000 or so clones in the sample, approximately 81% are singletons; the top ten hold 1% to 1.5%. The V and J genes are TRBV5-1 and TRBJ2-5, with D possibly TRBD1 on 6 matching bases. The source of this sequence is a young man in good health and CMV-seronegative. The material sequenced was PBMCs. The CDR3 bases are TGCGCCAGCAGCTTGGACAGGGTGGAGACCCAGTACTTC. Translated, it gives CASSLDRVETQYF.